The present T cell receptor (beta chain) was sequenced within a study of blood T cell repertoires in COVID-19. Method: immunoSEQ multiplex PCR; TCRdb's copy keeps in-frame clones and lacks some. This table has about 320,000 clones, roughly nine tenths appearing once. In Seattle, patients joined the study during active infection and were tracked longitudinally. Details on this clone: At one boundary the junction diverges from the germline segment, which might be a read error. Other DNA sequences from this sample encode an identical CDR3 as well.

This receptor was taken from a woman in her 30s with COVID-19, enrolled during active disease. The sequencing input was peripheral blood.

Written as DNA, the CDR3 is TGTGCCACCAGCAGAGATAGAGGCTACGAGCAGTACTTT. It is translated as CATSRDRGYEQYF. This chain joins TRBV15 and TRBJ2-7; D unclear. The CDR3 extends over 13 amino acids. Germline V CDR1 and CDR2: LNHNV, YYDKDF (reference sequence).